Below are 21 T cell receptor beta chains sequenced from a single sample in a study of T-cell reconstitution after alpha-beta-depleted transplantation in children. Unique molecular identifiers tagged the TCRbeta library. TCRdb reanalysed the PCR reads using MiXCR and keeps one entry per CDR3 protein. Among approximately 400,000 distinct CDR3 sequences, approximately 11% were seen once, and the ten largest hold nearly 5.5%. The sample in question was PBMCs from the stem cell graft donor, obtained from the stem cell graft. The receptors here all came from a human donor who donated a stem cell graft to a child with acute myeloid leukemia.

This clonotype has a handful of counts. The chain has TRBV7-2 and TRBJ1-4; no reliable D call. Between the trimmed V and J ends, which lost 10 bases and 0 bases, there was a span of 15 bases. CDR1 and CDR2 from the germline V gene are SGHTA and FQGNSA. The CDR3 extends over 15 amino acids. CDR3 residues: CATRSGSTTNEKLFF. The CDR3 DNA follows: TGTGCCACCCGGAGCGGCAGCACAACTAATGAAAAACTGTTTTTT.

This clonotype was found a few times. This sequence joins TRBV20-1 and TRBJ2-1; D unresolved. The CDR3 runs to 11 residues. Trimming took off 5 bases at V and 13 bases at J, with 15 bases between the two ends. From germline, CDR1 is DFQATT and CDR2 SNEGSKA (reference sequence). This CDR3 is CSAYTATGQFF. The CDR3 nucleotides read TGCAGTGCTTACACTGCGACGGGCCAGTTCTTC.

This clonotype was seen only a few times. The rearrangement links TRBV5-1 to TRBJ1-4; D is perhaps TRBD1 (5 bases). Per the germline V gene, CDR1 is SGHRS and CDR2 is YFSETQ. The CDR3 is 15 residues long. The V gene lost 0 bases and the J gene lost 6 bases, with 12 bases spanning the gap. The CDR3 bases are TGCGCCAGCAGCTTGGGGGTAGGGGAGGATGAAAAACTGTTTTTT. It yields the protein CASSLGVGEDEKLFF.

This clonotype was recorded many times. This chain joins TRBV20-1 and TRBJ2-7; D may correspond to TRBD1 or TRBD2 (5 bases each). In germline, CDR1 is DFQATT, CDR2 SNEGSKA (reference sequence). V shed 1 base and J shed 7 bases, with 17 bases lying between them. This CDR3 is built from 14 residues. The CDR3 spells CSARVSLAKGEQYF. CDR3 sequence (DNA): TGCAGTGCTAGAGTTAGTCTAGCCAAGGGGGAGCAGTACTTC.

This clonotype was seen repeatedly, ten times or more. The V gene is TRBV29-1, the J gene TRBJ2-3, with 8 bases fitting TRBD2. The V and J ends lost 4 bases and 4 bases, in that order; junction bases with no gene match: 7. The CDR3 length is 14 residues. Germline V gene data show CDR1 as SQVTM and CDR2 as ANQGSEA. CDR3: CSVAPQGLADTQYF. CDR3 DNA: TGCAGCGTTGCACCCCAGGGACTAGCAGATACGCAGTATTTT.

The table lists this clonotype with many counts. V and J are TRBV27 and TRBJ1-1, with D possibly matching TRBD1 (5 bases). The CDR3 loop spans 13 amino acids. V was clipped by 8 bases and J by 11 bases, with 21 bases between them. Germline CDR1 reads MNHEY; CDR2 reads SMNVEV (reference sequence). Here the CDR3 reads CASRGYQGGHAFF. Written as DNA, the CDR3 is TGTGCCAGCCGCGGGTATCAGGGTGGCCACGCTTTCTTT.

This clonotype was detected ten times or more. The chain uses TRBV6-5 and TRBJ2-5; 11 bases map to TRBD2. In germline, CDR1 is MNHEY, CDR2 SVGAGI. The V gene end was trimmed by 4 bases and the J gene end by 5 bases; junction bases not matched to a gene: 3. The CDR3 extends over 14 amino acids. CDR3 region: CASSLLAGEETQYF. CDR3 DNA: TGTGCCAGCAGTTTACTAGCGGGAGAGGAGACCCAGTACTTC.

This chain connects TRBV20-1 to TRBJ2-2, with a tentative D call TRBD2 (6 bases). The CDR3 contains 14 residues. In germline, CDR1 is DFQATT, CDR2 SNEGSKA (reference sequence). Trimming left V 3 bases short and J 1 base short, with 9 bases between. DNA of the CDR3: TGCAGTGCTAGCGGGGGAGGGAACACCGGGGAGCTGTTTTTT. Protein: CSASGGGNTGELFF.

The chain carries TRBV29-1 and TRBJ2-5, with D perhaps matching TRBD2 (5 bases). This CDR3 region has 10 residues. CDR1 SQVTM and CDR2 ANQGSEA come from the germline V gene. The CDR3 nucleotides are TGCATTGCGGGTGGAGAGACCCAGTACTTC. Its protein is CIAGGETQYF.

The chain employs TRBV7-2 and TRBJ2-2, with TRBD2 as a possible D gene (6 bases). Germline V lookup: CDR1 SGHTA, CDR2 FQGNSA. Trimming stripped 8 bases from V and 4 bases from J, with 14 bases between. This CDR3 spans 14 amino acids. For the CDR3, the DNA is TGTGCCAGCCCACCGGGGGTCGGCACCGGGGAGCTGTTTTTT. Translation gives CASPPGVGTGELFF.

CDR3 DNA: TGTGCCAGCAGTGTTAGCGCGCCGACTTCCGCGGAGCTGTTTTTT. This codes for CASSVSAPTSAELFF. The chain links TRBV27 to TRBJ2-2; a possible D gene is TRBD2 (5 bases). Germline CDR1 is MNHEY and CDR2 is SMNVEV (reference sequence). The V gene lost 5 bases and the J gene lost 10 bases, with 20 bases spanning the gap. This CDR3 region has 15 residues.

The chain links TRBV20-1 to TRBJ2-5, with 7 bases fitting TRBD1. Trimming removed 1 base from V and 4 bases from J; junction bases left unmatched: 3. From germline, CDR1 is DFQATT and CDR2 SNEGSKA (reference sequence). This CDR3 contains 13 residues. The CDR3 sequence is CSARVAGGETQYF. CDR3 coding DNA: TGCAGTGCTAGAGTAGCAGGGGGAGAGACCCAGTACTTC.

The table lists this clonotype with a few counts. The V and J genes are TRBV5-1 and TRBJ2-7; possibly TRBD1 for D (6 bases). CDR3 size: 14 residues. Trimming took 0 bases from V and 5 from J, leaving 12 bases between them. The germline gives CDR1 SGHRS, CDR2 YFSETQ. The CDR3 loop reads CASSLGWGRNEQYV. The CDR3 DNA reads TGCGCCAGCAGCTTGGGATGGGGGCGCAACGAGCAGTACGTC.

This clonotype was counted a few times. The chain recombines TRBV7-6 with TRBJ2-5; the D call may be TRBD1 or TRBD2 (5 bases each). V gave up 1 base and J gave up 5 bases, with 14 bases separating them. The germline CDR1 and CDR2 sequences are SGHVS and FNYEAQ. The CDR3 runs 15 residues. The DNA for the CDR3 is TGTGCCAGCAGCTTAGAGGGCACCGAGGGGGAGACCCAGTACTTC. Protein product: CASSLEGTEGETQYF.

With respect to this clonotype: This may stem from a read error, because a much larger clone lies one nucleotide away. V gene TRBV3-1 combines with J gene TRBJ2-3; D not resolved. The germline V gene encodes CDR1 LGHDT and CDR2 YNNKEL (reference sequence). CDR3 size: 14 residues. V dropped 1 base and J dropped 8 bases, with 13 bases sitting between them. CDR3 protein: CASSQGKVQATQYF. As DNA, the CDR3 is TGTGCCAGCAGCCAAGGGAAGGTCCAAGCTACGCAGTATTTT.

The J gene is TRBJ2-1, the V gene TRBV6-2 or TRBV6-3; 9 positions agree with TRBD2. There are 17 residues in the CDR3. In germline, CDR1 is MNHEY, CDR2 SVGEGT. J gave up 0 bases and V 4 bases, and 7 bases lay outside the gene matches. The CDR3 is CASSLDLAGSSYNEQFF. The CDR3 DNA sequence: TGTGCCAGCAGTTTGGACCTAGCGGGAAGCTCCTACAATGAGCAGTTCTTC.

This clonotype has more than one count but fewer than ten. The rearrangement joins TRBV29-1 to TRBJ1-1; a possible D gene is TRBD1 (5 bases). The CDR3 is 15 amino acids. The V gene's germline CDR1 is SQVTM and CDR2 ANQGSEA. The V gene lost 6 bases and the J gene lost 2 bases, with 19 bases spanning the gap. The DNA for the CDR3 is TGCAGCGTCTCCTTCTCAGGGAATATAAACACTGAAGCTTTCTTT. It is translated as CSVSFSGNINTEAFF.

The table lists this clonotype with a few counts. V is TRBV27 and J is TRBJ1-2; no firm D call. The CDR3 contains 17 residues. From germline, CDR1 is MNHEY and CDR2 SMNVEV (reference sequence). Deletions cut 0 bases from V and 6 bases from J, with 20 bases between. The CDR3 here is CASSLSPRRGWNHGYTF. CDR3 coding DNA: TGTGCCAGCAGTTTATCTCCCCGCCGAGGGTGGAATCATGGCTACACCTTC.

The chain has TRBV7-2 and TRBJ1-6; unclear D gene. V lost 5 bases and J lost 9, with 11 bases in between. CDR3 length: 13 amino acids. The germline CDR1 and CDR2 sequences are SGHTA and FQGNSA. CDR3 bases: TGTGCCAGCAGCCTACAGAAGCTTTCACCCCTCCACTTT. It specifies CASSLQKLSPLHF.

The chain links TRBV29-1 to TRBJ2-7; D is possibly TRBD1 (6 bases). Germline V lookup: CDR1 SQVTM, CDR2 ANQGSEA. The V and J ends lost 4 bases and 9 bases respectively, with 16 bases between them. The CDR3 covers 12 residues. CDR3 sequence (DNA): TGCAGCGTTGGTCAGGGGCTACGAGGGCAGTACTTC. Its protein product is CSVGQGLRGQYF.

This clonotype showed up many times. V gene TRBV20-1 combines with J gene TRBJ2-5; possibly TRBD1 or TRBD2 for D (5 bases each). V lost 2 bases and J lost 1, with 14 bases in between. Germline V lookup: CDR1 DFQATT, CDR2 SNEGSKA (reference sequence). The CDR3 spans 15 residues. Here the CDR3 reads CSARWGSGVQETQYF. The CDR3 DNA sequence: TGCAGTGCTAGATGGGGGAGTGGTGTCCAAGAGACCCAGTACTTC.